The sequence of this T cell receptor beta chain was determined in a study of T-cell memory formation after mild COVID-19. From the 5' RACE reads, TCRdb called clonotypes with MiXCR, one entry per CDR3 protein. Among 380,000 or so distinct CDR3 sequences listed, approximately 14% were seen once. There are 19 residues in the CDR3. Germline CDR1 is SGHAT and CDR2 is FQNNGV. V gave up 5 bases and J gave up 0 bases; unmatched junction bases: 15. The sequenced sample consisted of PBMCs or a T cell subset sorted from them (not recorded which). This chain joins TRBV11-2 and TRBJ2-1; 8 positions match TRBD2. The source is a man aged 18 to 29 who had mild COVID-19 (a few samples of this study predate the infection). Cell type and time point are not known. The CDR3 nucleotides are TGTGCCAGCAGCCCGTGGACCGGCGGGGGGCTCCTCTCCTACAATGAGCAGTTCTTC. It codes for CASSPWTGGGLLSYNEQFF.